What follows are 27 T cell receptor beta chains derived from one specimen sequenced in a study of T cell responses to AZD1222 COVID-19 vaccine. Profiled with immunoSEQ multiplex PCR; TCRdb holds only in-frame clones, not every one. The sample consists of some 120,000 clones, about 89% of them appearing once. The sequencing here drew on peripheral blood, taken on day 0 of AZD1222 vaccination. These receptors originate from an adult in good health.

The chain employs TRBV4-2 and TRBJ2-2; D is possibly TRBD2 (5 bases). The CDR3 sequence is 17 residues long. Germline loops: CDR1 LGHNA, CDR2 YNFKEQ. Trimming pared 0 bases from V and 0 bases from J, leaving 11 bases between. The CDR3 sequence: CASSQEELRANTGELFF. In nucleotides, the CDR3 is TGTGCCAGCAGCCAAGAGGAGTTGAGGGCGAACACCGGGGAGCTGTTTTTT.

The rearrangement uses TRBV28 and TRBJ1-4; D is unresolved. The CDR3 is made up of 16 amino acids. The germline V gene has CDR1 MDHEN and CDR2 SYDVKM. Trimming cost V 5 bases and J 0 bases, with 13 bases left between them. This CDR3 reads CASSPLGISTNEKLFF. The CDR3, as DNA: TGTGCCAGCAGTCCACTTGGGATCTCAACTAATGAAAAACTGTTTTTT.

DNA of the CDR3: TGTGCCTGGAGTGGCCAGGGGACGGAGCCCCAGCATTTT. The encoded protein is CAWSGQGTEPQHF. The chain recombines TRBV30 with TRBJ1-5; D may be TRBD1 (6 bases). V dropped 1 base and J dropped 8 bases, with 12 bases sitting between them. The CDR3 sequence is 13 residues long. CDR1 GTSNPN and CDR2 SVGIG come from the germline V gene (reference sequence).

DNA of the CDR3: TGTGCCAGCAGCTTGGTGGGGGAGAACAATGAGCAGTTCTTC. The encoded protein is CASSLVGENNEQFF. The V call is TRBV5-4, the J call TRBJ2-1; tentatively, D is TRBD1 or TRBD2 (5 bases each). CDR3 size: 14 residues. Per germline, CDR1 SGHNT and CDR2 YYREEE (reference sequence). V lost 0 bases and J lost 5, with 9 bases in between.

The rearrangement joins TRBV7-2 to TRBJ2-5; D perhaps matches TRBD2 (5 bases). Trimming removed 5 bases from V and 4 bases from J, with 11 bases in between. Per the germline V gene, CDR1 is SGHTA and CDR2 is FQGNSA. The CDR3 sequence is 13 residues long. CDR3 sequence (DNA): TGTGCCAGCAGCCGGGGAAGCATAGAGACCCAGTACTTC. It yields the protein CASSRGSIETQYF.

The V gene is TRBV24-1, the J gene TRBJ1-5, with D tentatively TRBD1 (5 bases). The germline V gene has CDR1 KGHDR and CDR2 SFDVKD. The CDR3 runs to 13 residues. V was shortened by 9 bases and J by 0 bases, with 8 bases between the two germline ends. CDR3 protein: CATAQDSNQPQHF. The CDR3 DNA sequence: TGTGCCACCGCACAGGATAGCAATCAGCCCCAGCATTTT.

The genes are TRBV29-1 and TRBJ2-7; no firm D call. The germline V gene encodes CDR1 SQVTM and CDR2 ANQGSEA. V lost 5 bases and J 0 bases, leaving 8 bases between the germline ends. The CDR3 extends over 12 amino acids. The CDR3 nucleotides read TGCAGCGTTCGGCTAAACTCCTACGAGCAGTACTTC. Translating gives CSVRLNSYEQYF.

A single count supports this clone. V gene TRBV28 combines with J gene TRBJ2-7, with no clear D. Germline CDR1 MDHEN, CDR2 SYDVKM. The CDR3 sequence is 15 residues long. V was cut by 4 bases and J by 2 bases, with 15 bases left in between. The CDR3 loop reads CASSSMAQFAYEQYF. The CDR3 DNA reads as TGTGCCAGCAGTTCGATGGCCCAGTTCGCCTACGAGCAGTACTTC.

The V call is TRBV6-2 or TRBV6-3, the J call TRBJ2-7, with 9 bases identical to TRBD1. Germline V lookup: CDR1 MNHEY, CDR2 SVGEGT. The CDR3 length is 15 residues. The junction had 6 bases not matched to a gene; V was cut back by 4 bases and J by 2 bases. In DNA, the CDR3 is TGTGCCAGCAGTTCGGGGACAGGGTTCCCCTACGAGCAGTACTTC. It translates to CASSSGTGFPYEQYF.

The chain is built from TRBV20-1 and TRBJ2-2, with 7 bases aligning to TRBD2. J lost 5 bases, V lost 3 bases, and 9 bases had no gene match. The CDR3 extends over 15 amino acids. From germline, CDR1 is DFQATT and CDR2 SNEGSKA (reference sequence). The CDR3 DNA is TGCAGTGCTAGTTTGGGGCCCGGGAGGACCGGGGAGCTGTTTTTT. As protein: CSASLGPGRTGELFF.

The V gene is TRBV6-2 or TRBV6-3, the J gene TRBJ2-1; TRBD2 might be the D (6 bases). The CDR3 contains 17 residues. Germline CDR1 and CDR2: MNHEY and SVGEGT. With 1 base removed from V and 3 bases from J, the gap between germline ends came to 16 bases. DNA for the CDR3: TGTGCCAGCAGTTACTTAGCGGCTAAGGCGGACTACAATGAGCAGTTCTTC. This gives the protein CASSYLAAKADYNEQFF.

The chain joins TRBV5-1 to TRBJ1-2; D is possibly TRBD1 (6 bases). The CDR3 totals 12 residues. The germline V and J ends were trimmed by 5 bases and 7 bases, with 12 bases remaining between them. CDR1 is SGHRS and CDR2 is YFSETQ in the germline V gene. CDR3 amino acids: CASRTGTSGYTF. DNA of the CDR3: TGCGCCAGCAGAACAGGGACGAGTGGCTACACCTTC.

The CDR3: CASSLDPAGDRNEQFF. The CDR3 DNA is TGTGCCAGCAGCTTAGATCCGGCGGGAGACCGCAATGAGCAGTTCTTC. The chain couples TRBV11-1 to TRBJ2-1; 7 bases are shared with TRBD2. There are 16 residues in the CDR3. The ends lost 1 base at V and 6 bases at J; junction bases unmatched: 9. The germline gives CDR1 SGHAT, CDR2 FQDESV (reference sequence).

The CDR3 bases are TGTGCCAGCAGCTTGTGGGCTGCAGGGGACTATGGCTACACCTTC. This encodes CASSLWAAGDYGYTF. V gene TRBV5-4 combines with J gene TRBJ1-2, with a tentative D call TRBD1 (6 bases). In germline, CDR1 is SGHNT, CDR2 YYREEE (reference sequence). This CDR3 contains 15 residues. V lost 1 base and J lost 3, with 13 bases in between.

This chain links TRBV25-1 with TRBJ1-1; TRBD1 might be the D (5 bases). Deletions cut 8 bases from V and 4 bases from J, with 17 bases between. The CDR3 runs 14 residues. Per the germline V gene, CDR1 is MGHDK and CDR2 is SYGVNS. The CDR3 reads CASSNRGVRTEAFF. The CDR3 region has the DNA TGTGCCAGCTCAAATAGGGGTGTTCGCACTGAAGCTTTCTTT.

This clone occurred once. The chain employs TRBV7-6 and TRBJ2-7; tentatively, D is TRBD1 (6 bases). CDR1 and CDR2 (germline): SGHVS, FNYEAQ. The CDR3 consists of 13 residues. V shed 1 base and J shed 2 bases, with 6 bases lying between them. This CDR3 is CASSLGTAYEQYF. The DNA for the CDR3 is TGTGCCAGCAGCTTAGGGACAGCCTACGAGCAGTACTTC.

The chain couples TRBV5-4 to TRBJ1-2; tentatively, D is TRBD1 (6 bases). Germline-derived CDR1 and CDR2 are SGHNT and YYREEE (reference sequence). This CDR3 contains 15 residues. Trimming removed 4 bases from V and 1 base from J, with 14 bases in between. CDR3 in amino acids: CASSRGAGINYGYTF. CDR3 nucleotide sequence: TGTGCCAGCAGCCGGGGGGCAGGGATTAACTATGGCTACACCTTC.

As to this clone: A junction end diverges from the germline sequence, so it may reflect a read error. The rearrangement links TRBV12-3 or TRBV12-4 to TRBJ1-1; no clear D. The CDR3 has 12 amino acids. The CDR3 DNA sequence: TGTGCCAGCATCAATTATAACAGTGAAGCTTTCTTT. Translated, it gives CASINYNSEAFF.

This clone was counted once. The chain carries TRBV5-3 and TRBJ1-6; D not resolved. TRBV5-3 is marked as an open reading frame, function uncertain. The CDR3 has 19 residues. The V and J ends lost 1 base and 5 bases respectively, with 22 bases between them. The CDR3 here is CARSLLPPGQGWDNSPLHF. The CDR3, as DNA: TGTGCCAGAAGCTTGTTACCCCCAGGCCAAGGATGGGATAATTCACCCCTCCACTTT.

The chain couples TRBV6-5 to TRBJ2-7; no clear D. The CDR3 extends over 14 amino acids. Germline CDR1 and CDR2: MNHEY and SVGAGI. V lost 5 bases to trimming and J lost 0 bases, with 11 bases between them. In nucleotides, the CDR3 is TGTGCCAGCAGTCGAGGTTGGCCCTCCTACGAGCAGTACTTC. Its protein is CASSRGWPSYEQYF.

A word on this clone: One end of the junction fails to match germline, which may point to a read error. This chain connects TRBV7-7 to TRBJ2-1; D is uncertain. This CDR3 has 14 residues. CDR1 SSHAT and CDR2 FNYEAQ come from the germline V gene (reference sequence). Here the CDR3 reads CASSSDGIDNEQFF. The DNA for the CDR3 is TGTGCTAGCAGCTCGGACGGTATTGACAATGAGCAGTTCTTC.

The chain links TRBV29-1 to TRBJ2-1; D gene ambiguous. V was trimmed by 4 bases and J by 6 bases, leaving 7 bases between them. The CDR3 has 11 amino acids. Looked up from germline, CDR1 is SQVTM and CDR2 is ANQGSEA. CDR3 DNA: TGCAGCGTTGGGACCGTCAATGAGCAGTTCTTC. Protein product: CSVGTVNEQFF.

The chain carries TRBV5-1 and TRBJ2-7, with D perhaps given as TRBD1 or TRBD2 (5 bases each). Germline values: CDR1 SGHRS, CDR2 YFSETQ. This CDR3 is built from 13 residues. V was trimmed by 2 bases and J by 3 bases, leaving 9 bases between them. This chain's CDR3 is CASSFEGLYEQYF. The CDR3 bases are TGCGCCAGCAGCTTCGAGGGGCTCTACGAGCAGTACTTC.

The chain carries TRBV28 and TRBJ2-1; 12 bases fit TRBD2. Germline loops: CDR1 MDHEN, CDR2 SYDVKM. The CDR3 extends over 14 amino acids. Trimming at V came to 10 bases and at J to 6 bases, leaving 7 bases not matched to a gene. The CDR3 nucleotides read TGTGCCACCCTGACTAGCGGGAGTGTCAATGAGCAGTTCTTC. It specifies CATLTSGSVNEQFF. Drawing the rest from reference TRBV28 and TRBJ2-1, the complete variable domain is DVKVTQSSRYLVKRTGEKVFLECVQDMDHENMFWYRQDPGLGLRLIYFSYDVKMKEKGDIPEGYSVSREKKERFSLILESASTNQTSMYLCATLTSGSVNEQFFGPGTRLTVL.

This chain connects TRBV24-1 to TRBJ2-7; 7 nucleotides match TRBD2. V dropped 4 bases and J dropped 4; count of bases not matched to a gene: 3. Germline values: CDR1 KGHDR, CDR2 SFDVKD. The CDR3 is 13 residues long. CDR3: CATSEGGDYEQYF. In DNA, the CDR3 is TGTGCCACCAGTGAGGGAGGGGATTACGAGCAGTACTTC.

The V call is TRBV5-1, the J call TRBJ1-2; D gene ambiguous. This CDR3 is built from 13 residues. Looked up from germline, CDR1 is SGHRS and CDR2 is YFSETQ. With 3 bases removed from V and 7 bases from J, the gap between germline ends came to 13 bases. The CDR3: CASSSESPLGYTF. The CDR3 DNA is TGCGCCAGCAGCTCGGAAAGCCCGCTTGGCTACACCTTC.

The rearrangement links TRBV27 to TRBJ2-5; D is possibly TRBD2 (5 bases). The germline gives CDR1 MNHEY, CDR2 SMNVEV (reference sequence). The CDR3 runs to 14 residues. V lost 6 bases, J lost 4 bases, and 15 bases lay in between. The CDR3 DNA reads TGTGCCAGCAGCCGTTCGGGGTATGGAGAGACCCAGTACTTC. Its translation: CASSRSGYGETQYF.